Listed below are T cell receptor beta chains from one sample, sequenced in a study of Ad26.COV2.S vaccination and SARS-CoV-2 variants. Measured with immunoSEQ multiplex PCR; TCRdb has only the in-frame clones, and not every one. The data contain under 250,000 clones, 87% of them singletons. The sequencing here drew on peripheral blood, taken in a trial of Ad26.COV2.S vaccine versus placebo. The receptors come from a person aged 18-65 years who received the Ad26.COV2.S COVID-19 vaccine or a placebo. Both conserved end residues are part of each CDR3. A D gene is named only where the DNA matches it firmly. A clone size is listed for some rows: how often the clone was seen (once, few, many), or a class if it is expanded.

d_call clone_size j_call v_call cdr3_aa cdr3_nt
. . TRBJ2-3 TRBV5-6 CASALGDTQYF TGTGCCAGCGCCCTCGGAGATACGCAGTATTTT
TRBD2 . TRBJ2-7 TRBV4-2 CASSKGTSGGYEQYF TGTGCCAGCAGTAAAGGGACTAGCGGGGGCTACGAGCAGTACTTC
. . TRBJ2-1 TRBV23-1 CASSHPTENNEQFF TGCGCCAGCAGTCACCCGACCGAAAACAATGAGCAGTTCTTC
. . TRBJ2-4 TRBV30 CAWVGAKNIQYF TGTGCCTGGGTGGGAGCCAAAAACATTCAGTACTTC
. . TRBJ2-1 TRBV7-3 CASSSPGAYNEQFF TGTGCCAGCAGCTCGCCGGGGGCCTACAATGAGCAGTTCTTC
. . TRBJ1-1 TRBV6-5 CASTRDTMNTEAFF TGTGCCAGCACTCGGGACACTATGAACACTGAAGCTTTCTTT
TRBD2 . TRBJ2-1 TRBV27 CASSSYRTSGSSYNEQFF TGTGCCAGCAGTTCCTATAGGACTAGCGGGAGCTCCTACAATGAGCAGTTCTTC
. . TRBJ1-4 TRBV11-2 CASRRGTPAANEKLFF TGTGCCAGCAGGCGTGGGACCCCAGCGGCTAATGAAAAACTGTTTTTT
. . TRBJ1-2 TRBV4-1 CASSQERLAFTSYGYTF TGCGCCAGCAGCCAAGAGAGGCTGGCATTCACTAGCTATGGCTACACCTTC
TRBD1 once TRBJ1-1 TRBV30 CAWSVYRGRRYTEAFF TGTGCCTGGAGTGTATACAGGGGGCGACGATACACTGAAGCTTTCTTT
TRBD2 . TRBJ2-5 TRBV11-2 CASSPGGPGETQYF TGTGCCAGCAGCCCGGGGGGGCCGGGCGAGACCCAGTACTTC
TRBD2 . TRBJ2-3 TRBV27 CASSPLAGLTDTQYF TGTGCCAGCAGTCCCCTAGCGGGACTCACAGATACGCAGTATTTT
TRBD2 . TRBJ2-1 TRBV7-9 CASSSVAGGSYNEQFF TGTGCCAGCAGCTCTGTAGCGGGAGGGTCGTACAATGAGCAGTTCTTC
. . TRBJ1-5 TRBV19 CASSRQVNQPQHF TGTGCCAGTAGTAGACAGGTCAATCAGCCCCAGCATTTT